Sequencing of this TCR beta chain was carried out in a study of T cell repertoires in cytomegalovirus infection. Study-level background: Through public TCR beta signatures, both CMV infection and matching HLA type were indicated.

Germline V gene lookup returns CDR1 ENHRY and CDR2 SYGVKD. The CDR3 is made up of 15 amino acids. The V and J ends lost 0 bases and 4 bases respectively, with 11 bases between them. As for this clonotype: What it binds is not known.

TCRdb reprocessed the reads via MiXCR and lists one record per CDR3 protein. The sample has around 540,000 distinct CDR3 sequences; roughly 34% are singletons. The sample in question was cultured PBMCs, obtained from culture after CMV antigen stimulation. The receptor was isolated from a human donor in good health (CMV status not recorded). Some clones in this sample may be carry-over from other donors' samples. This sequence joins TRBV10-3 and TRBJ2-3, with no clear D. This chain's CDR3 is CAISESDSPADTQYF. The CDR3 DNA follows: TGTGCCATCAGTGAGTCGGATAGCCCGGCAGATACGCAGTATTTT.